The entry that follows covers one T cell receptor (beta chain) sequence. What it recognizes is unknown. Data came from immunoSEQ multiplex PCR; TCRdb stores just in-frame clones and leaves some out. The sample includes some 19,000 clones, 70% to 90% of them seen just once. These data belong to a study of T cells in narcolepsy. Study in general: Enrolled donors included narcolepsy type 1 or type 2 patients and healthy controls.

General study points: In some patient and control memory CD4+ samples, autoreactive clones were absent. Blood of same and different patients, but not healthy controls, reportedly held recurring autoreactive clonotypes.

The receptor comes from a human donor in good health. The sample taken for sequencing was memory (CD45RA-) CD4+ T cells from blood.

The CDR3 protein is CASSSSWDSYEQYF. CDR3 bases: TGTGCCAGCTCATCGTCATGGGACAGCTACGAGCAGTACTTC. This rearrangement joins TRBV18 to TRBJ2-7; 7 nucleotides align to TRBD1. The CDR3 runs to 14 residues. The trim removed 5 bases at V and 3 bases at J, leaving 7 bases unmatched. The germline gives CDR1 KGHSH, CDR2 LQKENI.